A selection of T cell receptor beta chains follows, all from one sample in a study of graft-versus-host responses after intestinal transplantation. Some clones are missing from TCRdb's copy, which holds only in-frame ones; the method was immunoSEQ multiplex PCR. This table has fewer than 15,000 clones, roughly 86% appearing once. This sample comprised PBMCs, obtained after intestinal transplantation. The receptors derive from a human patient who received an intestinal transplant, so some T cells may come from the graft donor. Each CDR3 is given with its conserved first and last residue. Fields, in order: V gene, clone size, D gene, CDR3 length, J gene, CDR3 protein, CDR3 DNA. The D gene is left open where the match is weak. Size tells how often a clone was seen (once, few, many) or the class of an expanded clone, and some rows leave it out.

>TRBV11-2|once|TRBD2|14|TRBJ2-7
CASSSLAGVGEQYF
TGTGCCAGCAGCTCTCTAGCGGGAGTCGGTGAGCAGTACTTC
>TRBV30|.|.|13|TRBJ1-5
CAWSVWPNQPQHF
TGTGCCTGGAGTGTGTGGCCCAATCAGCCCCAGCATTTT
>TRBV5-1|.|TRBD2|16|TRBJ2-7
CASSLPGTSVSYEQYF
TGCGCCAGCAGCTTGCCTGGGACTAGCGTTTCCTACGAGCAGTACTTC
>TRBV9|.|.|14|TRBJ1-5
CASSVEAGKQPQHF
TGTGCCAGCAGCGTAGAGGCAGGGAAACAGCCCCAGCATTTT
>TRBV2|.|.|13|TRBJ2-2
CASAGRTGGELFF
TGTGCCAGCGCGGGTCGGACTGGCGGGGAGCTGTTTTTT
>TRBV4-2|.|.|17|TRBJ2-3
CASSQDRRGTSTDTQYF
TGTGCCAGCAGCCAAGATCGGCGGGGAACTAGCACAGATACGCAGTATTTT
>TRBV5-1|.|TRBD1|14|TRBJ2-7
CASSFTGQNYEQYF
TGCGCCAGCAGCTTTACGGGACAGAACTACGAGCAGTACTTC
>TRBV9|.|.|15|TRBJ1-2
CASSPNADSRYGYTF
TGTGCCAGCAGCCCAAATGCTGACTCGCGGTATGGCTACACCTTC
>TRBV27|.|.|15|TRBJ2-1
CASRHRARDYNEQFF
TGTGCCAGCAGACACAGGGCGCGGGACTACAATGAGCAGTTCTTC
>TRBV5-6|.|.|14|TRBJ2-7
CASSLARPSYEQYF
TGTGCCAGCAGCTTGGCCAGGCCCTCCTACGAGCAGTACTTC
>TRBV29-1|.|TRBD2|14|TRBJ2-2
CSVGPQGGTGELFF
TGCAGCGTTGGACCCCAGGGAGGGACCGGGGAGCTGTTTTTT
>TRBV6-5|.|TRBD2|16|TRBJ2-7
CASSYLSGSTSYEQYF
TGTGCCAGCAGTTACCTCAGCGGGAGTACATCCTACGAGCAGTACTTC
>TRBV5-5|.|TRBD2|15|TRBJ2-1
CASRQSGLAYNEQFF
TGTGCCAGCAGACAATCGGGACTAGCCTACAATGAGCAGTTCTTC
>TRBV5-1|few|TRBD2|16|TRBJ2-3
CASSSIAGGLADTQYF
TGCGCCAGCAGCTCCATAGCGGGAGGGTTGGCAGATACGCAGTATTTT
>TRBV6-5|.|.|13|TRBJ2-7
CASGGRSSYEQYF
TGTGCCAGCGGAGGGAGGAGCTCCTACGAGCAGTACTTC
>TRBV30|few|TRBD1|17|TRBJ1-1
CALPREGQGIRNTEAFF
TGTGCCTTACCGCGGGAGGGACAGGGCATAAGGAACACTGAAGCTTTCTTT
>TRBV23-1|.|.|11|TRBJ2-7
CASSPRYEQYF
TGCGCCAGCAGCCCAAGATACGAGCAGTACTTC
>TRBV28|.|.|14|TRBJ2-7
CASSGGPRAYEQYF
TGTGCCAGCAGCGGAGGGCCAAGGGCCTACGAGCAGTACTTC
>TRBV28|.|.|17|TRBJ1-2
CASRGAVRATLNYGYTF
TGTGCCAGCCGGGGGGCGGTGCGGGCGACTCTAAACTATGGCTACACCTTC
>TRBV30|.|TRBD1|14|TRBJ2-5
CAWSPGDRQETQYF
TGTGCCTGGAGTCCCGGGGACAGACAAGAGACCCAGTACTTC
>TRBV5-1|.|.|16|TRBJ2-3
CASSLQGWRMADTQYF
TGCGCCAGCAGCCTACAGGGATGGCGGATGGCAGATACGCAGTATTTT
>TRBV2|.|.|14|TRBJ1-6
CASRETGHNSPLHF
TGTGCCAGCAGGGAGACAGGACATAATTCACCCCTCCACTTT
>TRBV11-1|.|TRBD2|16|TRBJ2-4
CASSQNSGSARGIQYF
TGTGCCAGCAGCCAAAATAGCGGGAGCGCTAGGGGCATTCAGTACTTC
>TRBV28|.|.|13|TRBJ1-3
CASSWPSGNTIYF
TGTGCCAGCAGTTGGCCTTCTGGAAACACCATATATTTT
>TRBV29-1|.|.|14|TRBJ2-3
CSVSSSGTGDTQYF
TGCAGCGTTTCATCTAGCGGGACAGGAGATACGCAGTATTTT
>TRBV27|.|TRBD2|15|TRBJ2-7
CASSRAGSSSYEQYF
TGTGCCAGCAGTCGAGCGGGATCCTCATCCTACGAGCAGTACTTC
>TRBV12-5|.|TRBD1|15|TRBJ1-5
CASGLRQGGNQPQHF
TGTGCTAGTGGTTTGAGGCAGGGGGGGAATCAGCCCCAGCATTTT